This T cell receptor beta chain was observed in a study of T cell changes during pregnancy in multiple sclerosis. There are 13 residues in the CDR3. V gave up 4 bases and J gave up 4 bases, with 10 bases separating them. CDR1 is SNHLY, CDR2 FYNNEI, per germline. Notes on this clone: The sample carries other DNA sequences with the same CDR3.

Sequenced by immunoSEQ multiplex PCR; TCRdb stores in-frame clones only, minus some. The repertoire holds 71,000 or so clones, with roughly 92% as singletons. The receptor comes from a female donor with multiple sclerosis, enrolled in a pregnancy study. This chain uses TRBV2 with TRBJ1-2; maybe TRBD1 (5 bases). The material sequenced was peripheral blood, taken in the third trimester of pregnancy. Here the CDR3 reads CASSVEQGYGYTF. The CDR3 DNA reads TGTGCCAGCAGTGTTGAGCAGGGCTATGGCTACACCTTC. The full variable domain, rest sourced from reference TRBV2 and TRBJ1-2, is EPEVTQTPSHQVTQMGQEVILRCVPISNHLYFYWYRQILGQKVEFLVSFYNNEISEKSEIFDDQFSVERPDGSNFTLKIRSTKLEDSAMYFCASSVEQGYGYTFGSGTRLTVV.